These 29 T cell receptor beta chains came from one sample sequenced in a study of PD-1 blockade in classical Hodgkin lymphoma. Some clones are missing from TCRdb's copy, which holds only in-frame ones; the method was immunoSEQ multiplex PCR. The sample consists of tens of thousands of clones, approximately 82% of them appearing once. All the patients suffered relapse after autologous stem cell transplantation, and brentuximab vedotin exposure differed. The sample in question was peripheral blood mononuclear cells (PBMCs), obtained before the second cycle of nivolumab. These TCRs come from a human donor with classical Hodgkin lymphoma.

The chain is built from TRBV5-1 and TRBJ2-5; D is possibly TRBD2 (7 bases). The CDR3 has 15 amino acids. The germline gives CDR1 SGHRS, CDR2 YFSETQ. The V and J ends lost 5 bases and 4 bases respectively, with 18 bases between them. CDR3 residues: CASSAGGPPPETQYF. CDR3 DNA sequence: TGCGCCAGCAGTGCCGGGGGGCCCCCTCCAGAGACCCAGTACTTC.

Here the CDR3 reads CAISEGQGNEKLFF. The CDR3 bases are TGTGCCATCAGTGAGGGACAGGGGAACGAAAAACTGTTTTTT. The chain links TRBV10-3 to TRBJ1-4; 9 bases map to TRBD1. Germline CDR1 reads ENHRY; CDR2 reads SYGVKD. The CDR3 is made up of 14 amino acids. J gave up 8 bases and V 2 bases, and 3 bases lay outside the gene matches.

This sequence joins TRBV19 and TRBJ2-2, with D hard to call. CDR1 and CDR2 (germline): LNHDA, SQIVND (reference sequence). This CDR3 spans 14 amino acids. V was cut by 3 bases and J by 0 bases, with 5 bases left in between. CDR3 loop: CASSMSPNTGELFF. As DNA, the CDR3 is TGTGCCAGTAGTATGAGTCCGAACACCGGGGAGCTGTTTTTT. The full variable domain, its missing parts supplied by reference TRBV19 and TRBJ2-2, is DGGITQSPKYLFRKEGQNVTLSCEQNLNHDAMYWYRQDPGQGLRLIYYSQIVNDFQKGDIAEGYSVSREKKESFPLTVTSAQKNPTAFYLCASSMSPNTGELFFGEGSRLTVL.

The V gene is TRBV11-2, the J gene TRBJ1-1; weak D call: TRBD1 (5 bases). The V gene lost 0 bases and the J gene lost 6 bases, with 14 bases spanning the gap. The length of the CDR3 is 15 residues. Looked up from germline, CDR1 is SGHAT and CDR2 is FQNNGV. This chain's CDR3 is CASSLESGGLAEAFF. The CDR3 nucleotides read TGTGCCAGCAGCTTAGAGTCGGGGGGTTTAGCTGAAGCTTTCTTT.

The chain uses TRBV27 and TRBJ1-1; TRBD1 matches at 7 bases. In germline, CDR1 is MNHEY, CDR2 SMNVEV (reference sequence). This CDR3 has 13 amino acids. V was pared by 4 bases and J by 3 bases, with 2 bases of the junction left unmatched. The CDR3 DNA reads TGTGCCAGCAGTTGGGACAGAGACACTGAAGCTTTCTTT. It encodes CASSWDRDTEAFF.

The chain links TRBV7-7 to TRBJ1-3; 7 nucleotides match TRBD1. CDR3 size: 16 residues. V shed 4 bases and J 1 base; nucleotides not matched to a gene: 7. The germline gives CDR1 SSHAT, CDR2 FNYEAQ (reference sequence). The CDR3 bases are TGTGCCAGCAGCTCGGGACAGACAAATTCTGGAAACACCATATATTTT. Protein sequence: CASSSGQTNSGNTIYF.

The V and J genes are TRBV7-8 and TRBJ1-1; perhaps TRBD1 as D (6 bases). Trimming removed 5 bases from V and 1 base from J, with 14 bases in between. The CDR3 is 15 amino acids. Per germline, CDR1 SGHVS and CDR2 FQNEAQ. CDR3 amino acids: CASSRDGQRNTEAFF. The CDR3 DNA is TGTGCCAGCAGCCGAGACGGACAGAGGAACACTGAAGCTTTCTTT.

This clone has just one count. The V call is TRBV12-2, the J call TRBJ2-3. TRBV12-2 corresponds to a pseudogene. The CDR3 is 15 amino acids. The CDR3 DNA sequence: TGTGCAAGTCGCTCCGACGGGCTTACCACAGATACGCAGTATTTT. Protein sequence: CASRSDGLTTDTQYF.

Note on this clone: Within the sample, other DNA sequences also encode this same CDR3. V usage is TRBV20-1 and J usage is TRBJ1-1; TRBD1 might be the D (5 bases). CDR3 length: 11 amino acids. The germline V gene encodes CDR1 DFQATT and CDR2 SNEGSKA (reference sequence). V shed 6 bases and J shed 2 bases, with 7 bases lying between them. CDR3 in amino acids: CSAGANTEAFF. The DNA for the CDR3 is TGCAGTGCCGGGGCTAACACTGAAGCTTTCTTT.

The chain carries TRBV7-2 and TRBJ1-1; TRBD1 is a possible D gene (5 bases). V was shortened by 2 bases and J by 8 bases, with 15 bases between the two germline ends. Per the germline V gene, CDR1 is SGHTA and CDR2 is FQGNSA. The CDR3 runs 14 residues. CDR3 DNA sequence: TGTGCCAGCAGCTTATTCTTGGGACGTGGAGAAGCTTTCTTT. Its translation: CASSLFLGRGEAFF.

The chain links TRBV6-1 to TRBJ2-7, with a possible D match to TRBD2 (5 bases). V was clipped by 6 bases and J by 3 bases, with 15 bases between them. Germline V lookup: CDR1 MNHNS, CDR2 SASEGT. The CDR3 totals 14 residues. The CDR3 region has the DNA TGTGCCAGCAGGCCTCGGGAACAGAACTACGAGCAGTACTTC. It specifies CASRPREQNYEQYF.

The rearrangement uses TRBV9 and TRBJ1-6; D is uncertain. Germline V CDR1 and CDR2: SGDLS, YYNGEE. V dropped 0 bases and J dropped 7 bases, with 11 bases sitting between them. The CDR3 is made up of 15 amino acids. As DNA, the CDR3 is TGTGCCAGCAGCGTAGATCCCGCAATCAATTCACCCCTCCACTTT. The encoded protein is CASSVDPAINSPLHF.

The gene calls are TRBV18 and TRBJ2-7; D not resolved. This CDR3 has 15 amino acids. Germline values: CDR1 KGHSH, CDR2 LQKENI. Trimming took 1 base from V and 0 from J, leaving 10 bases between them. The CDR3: CASSPLGSDSYEQYF. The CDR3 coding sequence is TGTGCCAGCTCACCACTCGGGTCTGACTCCTACGAGCAGTACTTC.

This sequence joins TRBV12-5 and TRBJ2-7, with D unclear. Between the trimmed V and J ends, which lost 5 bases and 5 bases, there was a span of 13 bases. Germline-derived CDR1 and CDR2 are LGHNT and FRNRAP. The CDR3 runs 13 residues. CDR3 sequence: CASGQTPRDEQYF. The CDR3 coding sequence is TGTGCTAGTGGTCAGACCCCTCGTGACGAGCAGTACTTC.

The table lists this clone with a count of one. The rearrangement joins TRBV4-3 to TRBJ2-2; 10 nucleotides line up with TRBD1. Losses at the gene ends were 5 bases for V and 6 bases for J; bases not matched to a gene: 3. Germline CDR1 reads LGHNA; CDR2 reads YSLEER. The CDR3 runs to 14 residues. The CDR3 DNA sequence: TGCGCCAGCAGCTACGGACAGGGGGCCGGGGAGCTGTTTTTT. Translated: CASSYGQGAGELFF.

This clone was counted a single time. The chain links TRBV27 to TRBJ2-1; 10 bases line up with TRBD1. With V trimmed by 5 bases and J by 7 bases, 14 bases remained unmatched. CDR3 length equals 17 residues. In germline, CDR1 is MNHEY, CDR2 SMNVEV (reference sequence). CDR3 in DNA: TGTGCCAGCAGTCCTGGTCCGGGGACAGGGGAATGGAATGAGCAGTTCTTC. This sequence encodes CASSPGPGTGEWNEQFF.

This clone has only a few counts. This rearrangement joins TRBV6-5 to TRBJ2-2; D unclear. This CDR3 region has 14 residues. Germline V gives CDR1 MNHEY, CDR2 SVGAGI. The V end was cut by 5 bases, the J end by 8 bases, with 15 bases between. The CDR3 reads CASSTRLPSGELFF. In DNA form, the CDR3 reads TGTGCCAGCAGTACCCGTCTCCCCTCGGGGGAGCTGTTTTTT.

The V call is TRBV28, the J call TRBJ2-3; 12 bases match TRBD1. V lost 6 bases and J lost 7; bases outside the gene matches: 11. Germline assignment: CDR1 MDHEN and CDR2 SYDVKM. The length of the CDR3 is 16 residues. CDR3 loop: CASSPTRDRGLYTQYF. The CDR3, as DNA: TGTGCCAGCAGCCCGACACGGGACAGGGGGCTTTATACGCAGTATTTT.

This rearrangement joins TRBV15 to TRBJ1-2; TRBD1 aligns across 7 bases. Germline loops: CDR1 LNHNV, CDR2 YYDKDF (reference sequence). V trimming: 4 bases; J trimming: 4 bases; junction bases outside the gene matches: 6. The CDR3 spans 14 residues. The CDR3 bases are TGTGCCACCAGCACCACAGGGGACCCCTATGGCTACACCTTC. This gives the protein CATSTTGDPYGYTF.

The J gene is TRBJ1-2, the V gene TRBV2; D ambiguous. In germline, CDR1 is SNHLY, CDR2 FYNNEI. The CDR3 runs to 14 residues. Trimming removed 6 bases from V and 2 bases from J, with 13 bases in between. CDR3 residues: CASREVTENYGYTF. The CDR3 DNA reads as TGTGCCAGCAGAGAGGTGACGGAGAACTATGGCTACACCTTC.

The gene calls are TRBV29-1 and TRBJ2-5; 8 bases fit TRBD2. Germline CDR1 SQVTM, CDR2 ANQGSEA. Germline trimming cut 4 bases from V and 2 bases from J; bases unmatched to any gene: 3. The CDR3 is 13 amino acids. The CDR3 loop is CSVGGGGQETQYF. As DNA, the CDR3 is TGCAGCGTTGGGGGCGGGGGGCAAGAGACCCAGTACTTC.

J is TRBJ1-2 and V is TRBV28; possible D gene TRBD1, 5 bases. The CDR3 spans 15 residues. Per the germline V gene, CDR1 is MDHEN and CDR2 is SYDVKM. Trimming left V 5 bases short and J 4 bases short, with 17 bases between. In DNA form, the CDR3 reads TGTGCCAGCAGTCTTCCGGGACTGAATATCTATGGCTACACCTTC. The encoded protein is CASSLPGLNIYGYTF.

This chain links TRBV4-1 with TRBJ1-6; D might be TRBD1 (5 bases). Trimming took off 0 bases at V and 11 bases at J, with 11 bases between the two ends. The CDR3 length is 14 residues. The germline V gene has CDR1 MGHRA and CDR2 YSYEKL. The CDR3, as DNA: TGCGCCAGCAGCCAAGATCTGGGGGTTCCACCCCTCCACTTT. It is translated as CASSQDLGVPPLHF.

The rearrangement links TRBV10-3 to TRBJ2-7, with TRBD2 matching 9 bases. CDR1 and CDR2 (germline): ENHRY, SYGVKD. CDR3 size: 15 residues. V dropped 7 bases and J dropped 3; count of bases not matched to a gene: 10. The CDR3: CAITPGSGGIYEQYF. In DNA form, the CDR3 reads TGTGCCATCACTCCGGGTAGCGGGGGAATCTACGAGCAGTACTTC.

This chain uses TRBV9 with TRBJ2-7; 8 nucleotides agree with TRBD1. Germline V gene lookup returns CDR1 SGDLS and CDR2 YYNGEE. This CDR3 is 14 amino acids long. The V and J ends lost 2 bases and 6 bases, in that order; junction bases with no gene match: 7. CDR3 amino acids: CASSVGQGTPEQYF. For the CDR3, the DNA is TGTGCCAGCAGCGTCGGACAGGGAACGCCCGAGCAGTACTTC.

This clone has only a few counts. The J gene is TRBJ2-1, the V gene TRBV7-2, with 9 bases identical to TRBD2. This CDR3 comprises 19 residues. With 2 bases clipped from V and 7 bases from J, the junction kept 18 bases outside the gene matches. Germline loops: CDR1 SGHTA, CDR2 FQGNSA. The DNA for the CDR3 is TGTGCCAGCAGCTTACGGGACTGGCGGGGGGGCCGGTTTGGGAATGAGCAGTTCTTC. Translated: CASSLRDWRGGRFGNEQFF.

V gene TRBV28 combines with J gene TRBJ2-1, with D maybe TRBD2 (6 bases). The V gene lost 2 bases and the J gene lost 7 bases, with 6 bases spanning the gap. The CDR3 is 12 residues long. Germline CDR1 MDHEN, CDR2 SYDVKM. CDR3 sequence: CASSLAGNEQFF. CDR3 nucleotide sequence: TGTGCCAGCAGTTTAGCGGGGAATGAGCAGTTCTTC.

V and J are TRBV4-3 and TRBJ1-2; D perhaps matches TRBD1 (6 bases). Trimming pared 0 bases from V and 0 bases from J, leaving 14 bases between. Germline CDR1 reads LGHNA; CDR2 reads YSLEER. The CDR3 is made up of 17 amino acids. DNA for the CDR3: TGCGCCAGCAGCCAAGATAGCCCAGGGGCGGCTAACTATGGCTACACCTTC. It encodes CASSQDSPGAANYGYTF.

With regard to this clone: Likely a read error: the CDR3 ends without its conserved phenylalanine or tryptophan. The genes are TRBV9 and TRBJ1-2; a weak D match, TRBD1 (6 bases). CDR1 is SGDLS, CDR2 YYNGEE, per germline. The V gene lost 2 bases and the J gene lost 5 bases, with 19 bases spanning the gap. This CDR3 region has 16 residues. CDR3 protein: CASSVANRAPLYGYTL. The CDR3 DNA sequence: TGTGCCAGCAGCGTTGCGAACAGGGCGCCCTTGTATGGCTACACCCTC.